This T cell receptor (beta chain) derives from a study of technical replicates of blood from a handful of donors. Here immunoSEQ multiplex PCR was the method, and the copy in TCRdb shows in-frame clones only, minus some. This table holds over 50,000 clones, more than 75% found once. There are 15 residues in the CDR3. J lost 4 bases, V lost 3 bases, and 5 bases had no gene match. Germline loops: CDR1 LGHNA, CDR2 YNFKEQ. This clonotype originated in a human donor in good health. Some clones in this sample may be carry-over from other donors' samples. Sequencing was performed on PBMCs. The rearrangement uses TRBV4-2 and TRBJ2-1; TRBD2 matches 8 bases. The chain's CDR3 is CASSHIAGNYNEQFF. The CDR3 nucleotides read TGTGCCAGCAGCCATATAGCGGGGAATTACAATGAGCAGTTCTTC.